These 2 T cell receptor beta chains originate from one sample sequenced in a study of cytomegalovirus exposure and HLA in healthy donors. Primers: 60 Vbeta forward and 13 Jbeta reverse. Libraries were prepared by immunoSEQ multiplex PCR; TCRdb keeps only in-frame clonotypes and omits some of them. The sample table includes some 110,000 clones. The specimen was PBMCs. Receptors originate from a man in his forties in good health and CMV-seropositive.

The rearrangement joins TRBV5-1 to TRBJ1-2, with a possible D match to TRBD1 (6 bases). Per germline, CDR1 SGHRS and CDR2 YFSETQ. Trimming took off 0 bases at V and 4 bases at J, with 10 bases between the two ends. The CDR3 extends over 14 amino acids. In DNA, the CDR3 is TGCGCCAGCAGCTTGGAGGACAGTGGCTATGGCTACACCTTC. Amino acid sequence: CASSLEDSGYGYTF.

The chain links TRBV6-5 to TRBJ1-5; D is perhaps TRBD1 (6 bases). Germline V gives CDR1 MNHEY, CDR2 SVGAGI. The CDR3 consists of 14 residues. V lost 6 bases and J lost 0, with 9 bases in between. CDR3: CASRQGYSNQPQHF. CDR3 in DNA: TGTGCCAGCAGACAGGGATATAGCAATCAGCCCCAGCATTTT.